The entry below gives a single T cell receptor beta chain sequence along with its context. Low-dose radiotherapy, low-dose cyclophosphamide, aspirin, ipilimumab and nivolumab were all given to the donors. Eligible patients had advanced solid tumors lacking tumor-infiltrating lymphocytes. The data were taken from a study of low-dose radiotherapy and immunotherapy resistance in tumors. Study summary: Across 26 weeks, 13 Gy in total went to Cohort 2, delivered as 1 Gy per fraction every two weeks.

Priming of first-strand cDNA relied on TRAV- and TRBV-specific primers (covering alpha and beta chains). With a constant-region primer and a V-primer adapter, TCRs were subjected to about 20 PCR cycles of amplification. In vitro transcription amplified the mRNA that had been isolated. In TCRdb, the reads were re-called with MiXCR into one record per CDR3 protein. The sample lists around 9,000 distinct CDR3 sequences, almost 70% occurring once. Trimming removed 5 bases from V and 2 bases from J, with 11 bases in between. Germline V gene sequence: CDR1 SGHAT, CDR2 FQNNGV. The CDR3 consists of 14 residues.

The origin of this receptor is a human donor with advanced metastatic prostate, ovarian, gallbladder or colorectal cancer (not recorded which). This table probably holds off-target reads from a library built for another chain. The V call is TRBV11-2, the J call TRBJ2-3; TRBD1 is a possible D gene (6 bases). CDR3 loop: CASSPGVFTDTQYF. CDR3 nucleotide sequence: TGTGCCAGCAGCCCAGGGGTCTTCACAGATACGCAGTATTTT.